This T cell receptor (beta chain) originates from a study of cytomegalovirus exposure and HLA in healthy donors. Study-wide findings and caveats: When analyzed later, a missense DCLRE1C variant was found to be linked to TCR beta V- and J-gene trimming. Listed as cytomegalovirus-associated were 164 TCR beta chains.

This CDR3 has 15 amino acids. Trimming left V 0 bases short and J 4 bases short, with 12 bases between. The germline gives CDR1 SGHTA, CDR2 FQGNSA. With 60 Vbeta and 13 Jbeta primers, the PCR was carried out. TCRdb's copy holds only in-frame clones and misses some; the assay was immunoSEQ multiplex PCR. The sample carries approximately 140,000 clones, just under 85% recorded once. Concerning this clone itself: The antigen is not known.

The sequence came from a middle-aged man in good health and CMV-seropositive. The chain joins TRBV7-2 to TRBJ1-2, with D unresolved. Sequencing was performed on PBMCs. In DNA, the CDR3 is TGTGCCAGCAGCTTAGCGCTCTCGGGGTCCTATGGCTACACCTTC. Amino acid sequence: CASSLALSGSYGYTF.